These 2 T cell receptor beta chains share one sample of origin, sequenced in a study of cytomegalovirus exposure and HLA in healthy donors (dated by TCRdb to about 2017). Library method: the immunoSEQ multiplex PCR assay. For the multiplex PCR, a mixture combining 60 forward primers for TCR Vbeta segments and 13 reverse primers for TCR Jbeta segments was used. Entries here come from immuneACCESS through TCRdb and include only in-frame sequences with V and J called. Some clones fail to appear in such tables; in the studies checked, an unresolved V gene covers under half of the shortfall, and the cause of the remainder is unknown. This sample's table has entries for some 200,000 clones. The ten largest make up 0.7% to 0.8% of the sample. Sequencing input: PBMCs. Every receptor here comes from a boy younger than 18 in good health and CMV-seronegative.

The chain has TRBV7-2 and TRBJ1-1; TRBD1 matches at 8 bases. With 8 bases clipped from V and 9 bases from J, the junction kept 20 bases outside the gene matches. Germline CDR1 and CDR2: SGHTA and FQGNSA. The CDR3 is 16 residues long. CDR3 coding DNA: TGTGCCAGCTCTCGCAGGGGGCCTTTAAACCCACTTAAAGCTTTCTTT. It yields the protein CASSRRGPLNPLKAFF. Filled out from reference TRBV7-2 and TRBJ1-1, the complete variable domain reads GAGVSQSPSNKVTEKGKDVELRCDPISGHTALYWYRQSLGQGLEFLIYFQGNSAPDKSGLPSDRFSAERTGGSVSTLTIQRTQQEDSAVYLCASSRRGPLNPLKAFFGQGTRLTVV.

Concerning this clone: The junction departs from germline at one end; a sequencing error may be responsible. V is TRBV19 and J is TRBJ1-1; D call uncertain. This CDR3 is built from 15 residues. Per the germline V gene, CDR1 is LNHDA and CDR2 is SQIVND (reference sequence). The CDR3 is CASSSTSYIGVNLLF. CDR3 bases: TGTGCCAGTAGTTCAACATCATATATCGGGGTAAACCTGCTCTTT. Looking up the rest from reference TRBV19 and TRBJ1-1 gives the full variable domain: DGGITQSPKYLFRKEGQNVTLSCEQNLNHDAMYWYRQDPGQGLRLIYYSQIVNDFQKGDIAEGYSVSREKKESFPLTVTSAQKNPTAFYLCASSSTSYIGVNLLFGQGTRLTVV.